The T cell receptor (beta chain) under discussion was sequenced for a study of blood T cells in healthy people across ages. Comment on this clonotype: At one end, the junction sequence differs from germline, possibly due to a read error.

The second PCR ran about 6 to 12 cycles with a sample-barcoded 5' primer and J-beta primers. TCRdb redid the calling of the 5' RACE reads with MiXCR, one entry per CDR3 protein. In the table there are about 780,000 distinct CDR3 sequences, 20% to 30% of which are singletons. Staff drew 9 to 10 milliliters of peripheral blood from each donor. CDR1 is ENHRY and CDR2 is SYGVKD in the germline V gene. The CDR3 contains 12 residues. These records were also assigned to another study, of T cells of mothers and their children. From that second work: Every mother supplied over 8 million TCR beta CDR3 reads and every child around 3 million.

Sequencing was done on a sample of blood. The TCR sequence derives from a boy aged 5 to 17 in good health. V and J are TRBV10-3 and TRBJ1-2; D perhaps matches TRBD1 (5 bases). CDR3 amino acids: CAISEMTDGYTF. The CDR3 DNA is TGTGCCATTAGTGAGATGACAGATGGCTACACCTTC.